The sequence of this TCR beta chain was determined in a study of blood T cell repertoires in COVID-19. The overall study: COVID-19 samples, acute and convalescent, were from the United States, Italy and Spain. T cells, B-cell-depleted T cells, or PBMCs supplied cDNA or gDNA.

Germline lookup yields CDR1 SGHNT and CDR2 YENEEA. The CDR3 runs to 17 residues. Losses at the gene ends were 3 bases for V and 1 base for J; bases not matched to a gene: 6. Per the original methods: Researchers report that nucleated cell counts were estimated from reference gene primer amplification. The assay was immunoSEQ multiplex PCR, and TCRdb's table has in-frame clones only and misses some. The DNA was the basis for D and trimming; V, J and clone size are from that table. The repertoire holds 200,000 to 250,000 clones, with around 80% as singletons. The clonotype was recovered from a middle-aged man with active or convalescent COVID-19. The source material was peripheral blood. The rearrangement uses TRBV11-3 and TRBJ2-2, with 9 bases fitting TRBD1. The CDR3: CASSFGAGQGNTGELFF. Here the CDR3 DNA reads TGTGCCAGCAGCTTCGGGGCGGGACAGGGGAACACCGGGGAGCTGTTTTTT.